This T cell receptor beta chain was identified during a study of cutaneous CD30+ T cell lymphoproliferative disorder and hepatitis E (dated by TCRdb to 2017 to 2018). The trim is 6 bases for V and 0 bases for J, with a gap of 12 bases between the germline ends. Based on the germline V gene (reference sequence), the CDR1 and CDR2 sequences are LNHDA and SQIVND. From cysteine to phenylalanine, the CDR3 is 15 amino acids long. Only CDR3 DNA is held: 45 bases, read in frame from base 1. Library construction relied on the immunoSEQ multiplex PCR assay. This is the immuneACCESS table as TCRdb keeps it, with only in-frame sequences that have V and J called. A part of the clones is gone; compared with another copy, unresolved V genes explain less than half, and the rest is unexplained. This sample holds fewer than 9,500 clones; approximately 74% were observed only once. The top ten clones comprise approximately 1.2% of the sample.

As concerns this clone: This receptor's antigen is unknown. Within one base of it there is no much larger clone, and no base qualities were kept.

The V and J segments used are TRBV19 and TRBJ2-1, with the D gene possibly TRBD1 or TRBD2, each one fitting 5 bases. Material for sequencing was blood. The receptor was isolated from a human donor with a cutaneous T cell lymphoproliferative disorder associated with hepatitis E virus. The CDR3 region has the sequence CASRERGSSYNEQFF. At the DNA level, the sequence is TGTGCCAGTAGAGAGAGGGGAAGCTCCTACAATGAGCAGTTCTTC.